The T cell receptor (beta chain) described here comes from a study of CD8 T cells in ankylosing spondylitis. Points from the study as a whole: Clones linked with disease were CD8+ and fairly uncommon in the peripheral blood. Typical of ankylosing spondylitis blood, it appeared, was a TCR beta motif of roughly eight highly homologous variants. The authors reported significant enrichment of disease-linked clones in matched ankylosing spondylitis synovial fluid.

This CDR3 has 16 residues. J was trimmed by 6 bases and V by 4 bases; bases with no gene match: 14. Germline-derived CDR1 and CDR2 are MDHEN and SYDVKM. This clonotype was recorded at least ten times. Antigen unknown. TCRdb recomputed calls from the 5' RACE reads with MiXCR, one row per CDR3 protein. Found here are 300,000 to 400,000 distinct CDR3 sequences, around a tenth of them singletons; the top ten hold roughly 9.2%. What was sequenced was blood, either unsorted or a sorted T cell fraction (not recorded which). This TCR came from a female donor with ankylosing spondylitis or in good health (not recorded which). The chain links TRBV28 to TRBJ1-2, with TRBD1 matching over 7 bases. Here the CDR3 reads CASSWRGQLLIDGYTF. The DNA for the CDR3 is TGTGCCAGCAGTTGGAGGGGACAGTTATTAATAGATGGCTACACCTTC.